These 27 T cell receptor beta chains were all obtained from the same sample, sequenced in a study of blood T cell repertoires in COVID-19. Produced via immunoSEQ multiplex PCR; TCRdb's table is partial and in-frame only. The repertoire consists of around 160,000 clones, with approximately 83% occurring once and the leading ten covering roughly 8.2%. Sequencing was carried out using peripheral blood. These receptors originate from a man aged 55 to 69 with acute or convalescent COVID-19.

The rearrangement joins TRBV11-2 to TRBJ2-5; 10 positions match TRBD2. With 1 base clipped from V and 2 bases from J, the junction kept 4 bases outside the gene matches. This CDR3 region has 16 residues. The V gene's germline CDR1 is SGHAT and CDR2 FQNNGV. The CDR3: CASSLGLAGAQETQYF. DNA for the CDR3: TGTGCCAGCAGCTTAGGGCTAGCGGGAGCGCAAGAGACCCAGTACTTC.

The chain has TRBV5-1 and TRBJ1-1; D gene uncertain. The length of the CDR3 is 15 residues. Germline values: CDR1 SGHRS, CDR2 YFSETQ. The V and J ends lost 0 bases and 4 bases respectively, with 13 bases between them. DNA for the CDR3: TGCGCCAGCAGCTTGGCCCAGGCGGGCAGCACTGAAGCTTTCTTT. Translated, it gives CASSLAQAGSTEAFF.

CDR3 amino acids: CATSIGQGDQPQHF. CDR3 nucleotide sequence: TGTGCCACCAGTATTGGACAGGGGGATCAGCCCCAGCATTTT. V is TRBV24-1 and J is TRBJ1-5, with TRBD1 identical over 10 bases. Germline V gene data show CDR1 as KGHDR and CDR2 as SFDVKD. This CDR3 is 14 amino acids long. J was trimmed by 5 bases and V by 6 bases; bases with no gene match: 3.

J is TRBJ1-1 and V is TRBV10-1; D is unresolved. Per the germline V gene, CDR1 is WNHNN and CDR2 is SYGVQD (reference sequence). CDR3 length equals 13 residues. V was cut by 6 bases and J by 1 base, with 9 bases left in between. The CDR3 sequence is CASSNGQNTEAFF. Written as DNA, the CDR3 is TGCGCCAGCAGCAACGGTCAGAACACTGAAGCTTTCTTT.

This clone appeared a single time. The same CDR3 can be traced to other DNA sequences in this sample. This chain links TRBV19 with TRBJ1-2; D gene uncertain. This CDR3 is 14 amino acids long. CDR1 and CDR2 (germline): LNHDA, SQIVND (reference sequence). The V and J ends lost 3 bases and 4 bases respectively, with 12 bases between them. The DNA for the CDR3 is TGTGCCAGTAGTATTTCAGGTGGATCCTATGGCTACACCTTC. As protein: CASSISGGSYGYTF.

The chain couples TRBV5-1 to TRBJ2-1; D remains unclear. The CDR3 spans 14 residues. CDR1 is SGHRS, CDR2 YFSETQ, per germline. Trimming took 5 bases from V and 6 from J, leaving 15 bases between them. As DNA, the CDR3 is TGCGCCAGCAGTATGGTCCCCCCGGGCAATGAGCAGTTCTTC. Translating gives CASSMVPPGNEQFF. Based on the CDR3 plus reference TRBV5-1 and TRBJ2-1, the full variable domain is KAGVTQTPRYLIKTRGQQVTLSCSPISGHRSVSWYQQTPGQGLQFLFEYFSETQRNKGNFPGRFSGRQFSNSRSEMNVSTLELGDSALYLCASSMVPPGNEQFFGPGTRLTVL.

This chain uses TRBV28 with TRBJ2-7; tentative D call: TRBD1 (5 bases). The germline V and J ends were trimmed by 6 bases and 3 bases, with 6 bases remaining between them. Germline CDR1 and CDR2: MDHEN and SYDVKM. The CDR3 length is 11 residues. The CDR3 here is CASRGDYEQYF. The CDR3 nucleotides read TGTGCCAGCAGAGGGGACTACGAGCAGTACTTC.

This sequence joins TRBV3-1 (or the pseudogene TRBV3-2) and TRBJ1-2, with D hard to call. Trimming cost V 0 bases and J 3 bases, with 14 bases left between them. Germline V CDR1 and CDR2: LGHDT, YNNKEL (reference sequence). This CDR3 has 16 residues. The CDR3 here is CASSQEIGVKDYGYTF. Written as DNA, the CDR3 is TGTGCCAGCAGCCAAGAGATCGGGGTAAAGGACTATGGCTACACCTTC.

In its sample, this clone was seen a few times. The chain carries TRBV5-1 and TRBJ2-3; a possible D gene is TRBD2 (6 bases). With 2 bases removed from V and 6 bases from J, the gap between germline ends came to 10 bases. The CDR3 consists of 13 residues. CDR1 SGHRS and CDR2 YFSETQ come from the germline V gene. Here the CDR3 DNA reads TGCGCCAGCAGCTTTTGGGGGAGGGATACGCAGTATTTT. It encodes CASSFWGRDTQYF.

The chain couples TRBV18 to TRBJ1-4; D call uncertain. V was clipped by 3 bases and J by 8 bases, with 16 bases between them. Germline CDR1 KGHSH, CDR2 LQKENI. This CDR3 has 15 residues. The CDR3 spells CASSPPGRTGEKLFF. CDR3 in DNA: TGTGCCAGCTCACCTCCTGGCCGGACTGGGGAAAAACTGTTTTTT.

This rearrangement joins TRBV24-1 to TRBJ2-7, with 14 bases that match TRBD2. CDR1 KGHDR and CDR2 SFDVKD come from the germline V gene. Trimming took 5 bases from V and 2 from J; bases not matched to a gene: 4. The CDR3 is 16 amino acids. The CDR3 DNA reads TGTGCCACCAGTGCCGGGACTAGCGGGAGAGCCTACGAGCAGTACTTC. It yields the protein CATSAGTSGRAYEQYF.

This chain connects TRBV7-3 to TRBJ1-2; no reliable D call. The CDR3 is 13 amino acids. In germline, CDR1 is SGHTA, CDR2 FQGTGA. The V and J ends lost 5 bases and 4 bases respectively, with 11 bases between them. The DNA of the CDR3 is TGTGCCAGCAGCCCCACTCCTAGCTATGGCTACACCTTC. Translated: CASSPTPSYGYTF.

The chain carries TRBV29-1 and TRBJ2-1; 8 bases agree with TRBD2. The trim removed 6 bases at V and 3 bases at J, leaving 13 bases unmatched. The CDR3 has 16 amino acids. The germline CDR1 and CDR2 sequences are SQVTM and ANQGSEA. The CDR3 DNA reads as TGCAGCGTCTACATACGACTAGCGATCAACTACAATGAGCAGTTCTTC. Its protein is CSVYIRLAINYNEQFF.

The genes are TRBV21-1 and TRBJ1-5; no check of the table's D call, TRBD1, against the DNA was made. TRBV21-1 is given as a pseudogene. There are 18 residues in the CDR3. CDR3 DNA sequence: TGTGCCAGCAGCTCAGGACAGGGGGCATCTAGAAGCAATCAGCCCCAGCATTTT. This encodes CASSSGQGASRSNQPQHF.

CDR3 nucleotide sequence: TGTGCCAGCAGTTTCCCACCCAGCTCCTACGAGCAGTACTTC. Its translation is CASSFPPSSYEQYF. The rearrangement joins TRBV28 to TRBJ2-7; D is unclear. The CDR3 covers 14 residues. Trimming pared 3 bases from V and 0 bases from J, leaving 9 bases between. Germline CDR1 reads MDHEN; CDR2 reads SYDVKM.

Worth noting for this clone: This specimen includes other DNA sequences encoding the same CDR3. The CDR3 region is CASSIPGQPQHF. In DNA form, the CDR3 reads TGTGCCAGCAGTATCCCAGGTCAGCCCCAGCATTTT. The V and J genes are TRBV28 and TRBJ1-5; D call uncertain. V was pared by 5 bases and J by 6 bases, with 8 bases between. The CDR3 is 12 amino acids. CDR1 MDHEN and CDR2 SYDVKM come from the germline V gene.

This chain connects TRBV11-2 to TRBJ2-1; 7 bases match TRBD2. Germline loops: CDR1 SGHAT, CDR2 FQNNGV. CDR3 size: 16 residues. V shed 2 bases, J shed 5 bases, and the junction held 9 bases outside the gene matches. CDR3: CASSLISGRFHNEQFF. CDR3 DNA: TGTGCCAGCAGCTTAATATCCGGGAGGTTCCACAATGAGCAGTTCTTC.

V is TRBV7-8 and J is TRBJ2-3; TRBD1 might be the D (5 bases). The CDR3 runs 14 residues. Between the trimmed V and J ends, which lost 3 bases and 2 bases, there was a span of 9 bases. The germline V gene encodes CDR1 SGHVS and CDR2 FQNEAQ. CDR3: CASSFDRTTDTQYF. The CDR3 DNA sequence: TGTGCCAGCAGCTTTGACAGAACCACAGATACGCAGTATTTT.

V gene TRBV2 combines with J gene TRBJ1-1; D not certain. CDR3 size: 12 residues. Trimming stripped 8 bases from V and 1 base from J, with 8 bases between. Germline V gene sequence: CDR1 SNHLY, CDR2 FYNNEI. In DNA form, the CDR3 reads TGTGCCAGCCGGTTTACGAACACTGAAGCTTTCTTT. The encoded protein is CASRFTNTEAFF.

This chain joins TRBV28 and TRBJ1-5; D is perhaps TRBD1 (6 bases). The CDR3 loop spans 13 amino acids. CDR1 is MDHEN and CDR2 is SYDVKM in the germline V gene. V shed 6 bases and J shed 7 bases, with 13 bases lying between them. CDR3 bases: TGTGCCAGCAGGCCAACAGGGACGCAGCCCCAGCATTTT. It translates to CASRPTGTQPQHF.

J is TRBJ2-2 and V is TRBV10-3, with 7 positions matching TRBD1. CDR1 is ENHRY, CDR2 SYGVKD, per germline. The CDR3 extends over 14 amino acids. V shed 4 bases and J 4 bases; nucleotides not matched to a gene: 3. CDR3 region: CAISGQGTTGELFF. CDR3 in DNA: TGTGCCATCAGTGGACAGGGTACCACCGGGGAGCTGTTTTTT.

This chain uses TRBV10-2 with TRBJ2-3, with 7 bases matching TRBD1. There are 17 residues in the CDR3. Germline V lookup: CDR1 WSHSY, CDR2 SAAADI. Trimming took 5 bases from V and 7 from J; bases not matched to a gene: 18. The CDR3 DNA is TGCGCCAGCAGTCGATCCGCCACAGGGGTAGCACAAAATACGCAGTATTTT. This codes for CASSRSATGVAQNTQYF.

This sequence joins TRBV27 and TRBJ2-1; TRBD2 might be the D (6 bases). Germline CDR1 and CDR2: MNHEY and SMNVEV (reference sequence). This CDR3 spans 16 amino acids. Trimming took 2 bases from V and 6 from J, leaving 17 bases between them. The CDR3 nucleotides read TGTGCCAGCAGTTTAAAATGGGTTCTGGAGGGCAATGAGCAGTTCTTC. As protein: CASSLKWVLEGNEQFF.

The rearrangement joins TRBV5-1 to TRBJ2-2; D may be TRBD2 (5 bases). Germline V gene data show CDR1 as SGHRS and CDR2 as YFSETQ. V lost 2 bases and J 6 bases, leaving 11 bases between the germline ends. This CDR3 is built from 14 residues. As DNA, the CDR3 is TGCGCCAGCAGCTTTGGACTGTCCCCCGGGGAGCTGTTTTTT. Translation: CASSFGLSPGELFF.

The chain employs TRBV7-2 and TRBJ1-3; D is uncertain. The CDR3 is made up of 12 amino acids. The germline V gene has CDR1 SGHTA and CDR2 FQGNSA. Trimming removed 5 bases at V and 4 bases at J, with 6 bases between. In DNA form, the CDR3 reads TGTGCCAGCAGCCCGACAGGAAACACCATATATTTT. This translates into CASSPTGNTIYF.

The chain has TRBV11-2 and TRBJ2-3, with 12 nucleotides matching TRBD2. The CDR3 consists of 16 residues. Germline V CDR1 and CDR2: SGHAT, FQNNGV. V was pared by 6 bases and J by 7 bases, with 11 bases of the junction left unmatched. This CDR3 is CASRSLAGGLLNTQYF. The CDR3 coding sequence is TGTGCCAGCAGATCACTAGCGGGAGGCTTATTAAATACGCAGTATTTT.

Many counts were recorded for this clone. The V call is TRBV9, the J call TRBJ2-7; D perhaps matches TRBD1 (5 bases). Trimming stripped 7 bases from V and 6 bases from J, with 20 bases between. The CDR3 runs 14 residues. The germline gives CDR1 SGDLS, CDR2 YYNGEE. The CDR3 sequence is CASAVDTQRSEQYF. The CDR3 DNA reads as TGTGCCAGCGCGGTGGACACCCAGAGGTCCGAGCAGTACTTC.